This T cell receptor (beta chain) came from a study of shared clonotypes between healthy human individuals (dated by TCRdb to the early 2020s). About the full investigation: Three men and two women, aged 18 to 49 years, made up the cohort. Different laboratories and diverse techniques were used to prepare libraries and sequence TCR repertoires, to increase sequencing depth and limit assay-specific biases. Per donor, leukapheresis produced somewhere between about 0.94 and 9 billion PBMCs. For each donor, three plates each were used for CD4 naive and CD4 memory, two plates were used for CD8 naive, and one plate was used for CD8 memory. The study deeply sequenced blood TCR repertoires of five healthy adults to estimate repertoire size and the extent of clonotype sharing between individuals. The study at large found these results: When a few donors were compared, the shared fraction of clonotypes was about 5% for naive CD4, over 3% for naive CD8, more than 2% for memory CD4, and about 0.36% for memory CD8. Because the study included a small number of donors, the genetic and exposure-history diversity represented was limited. Naive subsets generally had larger estimated clonotype richness than memory subsets. Rarefaction of sorted-subset datasets indicated incomplete sequencing despite the large sequencing depth. Compared with non-shared clonotypes, the clonotypes found in all four sorted-subset donors had higher generation probabilities. Pairwise subsampling led to the expectation that sequencing depth would affect the degree of clonotype sharing among donors. Sampling was restricted to blood, and TCR repertoires in tissues likely differ from the TCR repertoires found in blood.

This clone was recorded once. Its antigen is still unknown. The record has no base qualities; no much larger clone is one base away. The donors were healthy, HIV-negative adults who had no recently reported acute infections or vaccinations. All donors were Caucasian adults living in Nashville, Tennessee, USA. CD4+ T cells were enriched through magnetic negative selection, after which naive cells were positively selected on CD45RA and the remaining negative fraction served as the memory subset. Blood was collected by leukapheresis, and PBMCs were isolated by Ficoll-Histopaque density gradient centrifugation and then cryopreserved in liquid nitrogen vapor phase. Purity and quantity of every magnetically sorted T cell population were checked by analytical flow cytometry. From each sorted fraction, genomic DNA was isolated and quantified by UV absorbance on a Nanodrop 2000c. TCR CDR3 regions were amplified from genomic DNA by multiplex PCR using the deep immunoSEQ assay. Genomic DNA extracted from each cell subset was distributed evenly over all wells of several immunoSEQ 96-well plates, and each plate served as one replicate. For sorted subsets, around 200 ng genomic DNA, equal to 30,000 or so T cell genomes, was loaded into each replicate PCR. Purified libraries were quantified with a Qubit 3.0 fluorometer, sized on a Bioanalyzer 2100, and re-quantified with the KAPA Library Quantification kit. Every immunoSEQ 96-well plate was sequenced on a separate single-read 150-cycle Illumina NextSeq 550 flow cell. As for the original processing: Because only junctional sequences without quality scores were contained in the immunoSEQ output, filtering matching that applied to full-length reads could not be performed. Sequences were annotated with PyIR, a Python wrapper for IgBLAST v1.9, using IMGT germline references to assign V/J genes and CDR3. Any read was removed if the V/J assignment was weak (E-value above 1e-6), the CDR3 was missing, or the read contained stop codons, out-of-frame junctions, or ambiguous translated residues. V3J clonotypes were defined by identical inferred V gene, J gene, and CDR3 amino acid sequence. The percentage overlap between two repertoires was calculated by dividing the number of shared unique clonotypes by the size of the smaller repertoire. RTK rarefaction, the Chao1 estimator, and Recon v2.1 estimates of unobserved clonotypes were used to assess repertoire richness. For all TCRbeta clonotypes obtained by the gDNA method from a handful of donors, generation probabilities were computed with OLGA. Here the immuneACCESS table is served through TCRdb, limited to in-frame sequences with V and J called. Missing clones are a known gap in these copies; in checked studies unresolved V genes cover under half, and the rest lacks a known reason. V and J calls and clone size come straight from that table; D and trimming were deduced from the DNA. The sample table shows 400,000 to 600,000 clones, and 90% to 97% are seen once. The top ten hold about 0.067% of the sample.

Trimming leaves V shorter by 1 base and J shorter by 2 bases, with the junction holding 3 bases beyond the gene matches. Reading the germline V gene gives CDR1 SGHVS and CDR2 FNYEAQ. The CDR3, cysteine through phenylalanine, is 15 amino acids long. The CDR3 DNA has 45 bases and is translated from base 1. The sequenced sample was naive CD4+ T cells sorted from blood. This sample's cell subset or site label indicates: CD45RA+ positively selected. This receptor was obtained from a woman between 25 and 40 years old in good health. The sequence is built from TRBV7-6 and TRBJ2-7; TRBD1 matches 9 bases in the middle. The CDR3 amino acid sequence is: CASSLVGTGTYEQYF. The DNA sequence is TGTGCCAGCAGCTTAGTGGGGACAGGGACCTACGAGCAGTACTTC.